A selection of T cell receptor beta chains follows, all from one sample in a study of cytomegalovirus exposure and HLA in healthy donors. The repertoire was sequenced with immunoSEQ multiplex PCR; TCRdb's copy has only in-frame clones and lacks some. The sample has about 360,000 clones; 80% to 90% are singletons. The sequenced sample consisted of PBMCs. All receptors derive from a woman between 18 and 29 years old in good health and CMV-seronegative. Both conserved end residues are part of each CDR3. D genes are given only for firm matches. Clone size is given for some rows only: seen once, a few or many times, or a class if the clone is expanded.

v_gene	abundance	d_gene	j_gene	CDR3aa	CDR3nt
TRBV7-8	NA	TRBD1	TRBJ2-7	CASSPDRGMGEQYF	TGTGCCAGCAGCCCGGACAGGGGAATGGGTGAGCAGTACTTC
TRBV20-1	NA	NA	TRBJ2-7	CSAVLGHEQYF	TGCAGTGCTGTCCTTGGGCACGAGCAGTACTTC
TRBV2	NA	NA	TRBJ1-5	CASSREGQPQHF	TGTGCCAGCAGTAGAGAGGGTCAGCCCCAGCATTTT
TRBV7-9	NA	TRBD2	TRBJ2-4	CASSLASGNGKNIQYF	TGTGCCAGCAGCTTAGCGAGCGGGAATGGCAAAAACATTCAGTACTTC
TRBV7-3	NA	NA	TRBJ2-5	CASSLSRDSETQYF	TGTGCCAGCAGCTTAAGCAGGGACTCTGAGACCCAGTACTTC
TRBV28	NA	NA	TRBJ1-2	CASSTGGANYGYTF	TGTGCCAGCAGTACTGGGGGCGCGAACTATGGCTACACCTTC
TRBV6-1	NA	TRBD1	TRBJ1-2	CASSTRDSGGHGYTF	TGTGCCAGCAGTACCCGGGACAGCGGAGGCCATGGCTACACCTTC
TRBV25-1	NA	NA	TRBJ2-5	CASSGGQIQETQYF	TGTGCCAGCAGTGGAGGACAGATACAAGAGACCCAGTACTTC
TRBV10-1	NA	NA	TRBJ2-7	CASSEFIAGTIHEQYF	TGCGCCAGCAGTGAGTTTATAGCTGGGACAATCCACGAGCAGTACTTC
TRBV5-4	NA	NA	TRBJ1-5	CASSSEGQPQHF	TGTGCCAGCAGCTCCGAGGGTCAGCCCCAGCATTTT
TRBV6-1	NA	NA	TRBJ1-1	CASSEDAAATEAFF	TGTGCCAGCAGCGAAGACGCGGCGGCCACTGAAGCTTTCTTT
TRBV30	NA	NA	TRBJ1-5	CAWSPQGFQPQHF	TGTGCCTGGAGCCCACAGGGCTTTCAGCCCCAGCATTTT
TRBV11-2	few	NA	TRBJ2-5	CASSPQETQYF	TGTGCCAGCAGCCCACAAGAGACCCAGTACTTC